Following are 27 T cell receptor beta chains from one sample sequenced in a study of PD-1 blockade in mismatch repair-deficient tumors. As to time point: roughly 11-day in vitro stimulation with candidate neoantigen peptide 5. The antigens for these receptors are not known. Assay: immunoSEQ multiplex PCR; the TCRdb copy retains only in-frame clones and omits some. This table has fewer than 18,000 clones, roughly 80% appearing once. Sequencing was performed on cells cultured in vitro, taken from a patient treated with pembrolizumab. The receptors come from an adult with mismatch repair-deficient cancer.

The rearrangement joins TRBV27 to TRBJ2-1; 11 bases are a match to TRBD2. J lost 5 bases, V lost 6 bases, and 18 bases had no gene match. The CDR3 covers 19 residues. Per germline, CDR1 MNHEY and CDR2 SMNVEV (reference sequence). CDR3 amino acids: CASSHIGTSGMLRHNEQFF. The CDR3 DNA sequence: TGTGCCAGCAGCCATATAGGGACTAGCGGAATGCTAAGGCACAATGAGCAGTTCTTC.

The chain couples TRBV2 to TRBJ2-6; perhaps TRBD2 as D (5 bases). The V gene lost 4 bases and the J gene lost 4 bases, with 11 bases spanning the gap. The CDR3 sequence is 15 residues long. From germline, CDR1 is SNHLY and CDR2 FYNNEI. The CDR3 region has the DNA TGTGCCAGCAGTGCGGAGGAGGCAGGGGCCAACGTCCTGACTTTC. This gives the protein CASSAEEAGANVLTF.

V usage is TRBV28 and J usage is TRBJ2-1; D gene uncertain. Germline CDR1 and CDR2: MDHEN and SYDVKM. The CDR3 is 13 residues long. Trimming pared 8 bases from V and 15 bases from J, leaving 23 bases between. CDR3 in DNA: TGTGCCAGCGGCTCATATACTCCGGGCTCCTCGTTCTTC. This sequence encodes CASGSYTPGSSFF.

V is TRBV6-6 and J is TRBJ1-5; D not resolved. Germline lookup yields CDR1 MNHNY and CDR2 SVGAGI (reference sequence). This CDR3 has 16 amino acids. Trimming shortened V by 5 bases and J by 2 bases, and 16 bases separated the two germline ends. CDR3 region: CASSTEGPWGNQPQHF. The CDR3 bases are TGTGCCAGCAGTACAGAAGGGCCGTGGGGCAATCAGCCCCAGCATTTT.

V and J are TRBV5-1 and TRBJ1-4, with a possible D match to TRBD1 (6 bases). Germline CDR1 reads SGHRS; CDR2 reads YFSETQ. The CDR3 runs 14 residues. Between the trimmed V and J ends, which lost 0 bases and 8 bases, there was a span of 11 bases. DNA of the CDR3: TGCGCCAGCAGCTTGGGAGGGGGGAGAGAAAAACTGTTTTTT. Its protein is CASSLGGGREKLFF.

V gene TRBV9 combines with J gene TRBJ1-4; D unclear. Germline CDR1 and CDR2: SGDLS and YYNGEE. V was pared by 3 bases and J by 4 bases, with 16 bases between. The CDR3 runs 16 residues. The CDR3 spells CASSAEGGQYNEKLFF. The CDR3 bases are TGTGCCAGCAGCGCGGAGGGTGGCCAGTATAATGAAAAACTGTTTTTT.

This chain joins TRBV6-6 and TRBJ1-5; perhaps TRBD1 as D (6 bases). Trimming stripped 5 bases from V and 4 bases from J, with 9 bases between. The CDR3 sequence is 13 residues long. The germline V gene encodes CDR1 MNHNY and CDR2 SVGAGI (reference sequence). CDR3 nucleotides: TGTGCCAGCAGTACCACAGGGAATCAGCCCCAGCATTTT. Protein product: CASSTTGNQPQHF.

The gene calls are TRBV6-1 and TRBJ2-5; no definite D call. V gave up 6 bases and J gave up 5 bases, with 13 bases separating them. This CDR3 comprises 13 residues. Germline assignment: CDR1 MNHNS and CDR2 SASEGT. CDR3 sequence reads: CASSQTGHETQYF. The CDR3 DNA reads TGTGCCAGCAGCCAGACCGGGCATGAGACCCAGTACTTC.

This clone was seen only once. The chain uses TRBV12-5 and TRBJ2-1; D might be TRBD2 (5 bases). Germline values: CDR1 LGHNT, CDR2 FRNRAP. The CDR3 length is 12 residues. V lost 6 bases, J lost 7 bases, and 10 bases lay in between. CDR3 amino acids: CASGQDWNEQFF. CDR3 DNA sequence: TGTGCTAGTGGCCAGGACTGGAATGAGCAGTTCTTC.

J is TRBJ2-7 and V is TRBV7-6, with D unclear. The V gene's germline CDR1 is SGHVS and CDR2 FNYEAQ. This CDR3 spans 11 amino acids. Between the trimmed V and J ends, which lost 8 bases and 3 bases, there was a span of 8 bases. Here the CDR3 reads CASAKGYEQYF. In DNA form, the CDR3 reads TGTGCCAGCGCCAAGGGCTACGAGCAGTACTTC.

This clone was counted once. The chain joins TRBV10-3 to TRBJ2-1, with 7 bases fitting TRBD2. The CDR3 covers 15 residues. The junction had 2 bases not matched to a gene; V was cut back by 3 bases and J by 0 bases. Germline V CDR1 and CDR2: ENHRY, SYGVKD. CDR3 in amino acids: CAISDGTNSYNEQFF. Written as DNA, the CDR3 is TGTGCCATCAGTGATGGGACTAACTCCTACAATGAGCAGTTCTTC.

The DNA of the CDR3 is TGTGCCGGTGGACTAGCGGGACTCTACAATGAGCAGTTCTTC. The encoded protein is CAGGLAGLYNEQFF. The genes are TRBV6-1 and TRBJ2-1, with 12 positions matching TRBD2. The CDR3 consists of 14 residues. The V gene's germline CDR1 is MNHNS and CDR2 SASEGT. V lost 11 bases and J lost 3; bases outside the gene matches: 5.

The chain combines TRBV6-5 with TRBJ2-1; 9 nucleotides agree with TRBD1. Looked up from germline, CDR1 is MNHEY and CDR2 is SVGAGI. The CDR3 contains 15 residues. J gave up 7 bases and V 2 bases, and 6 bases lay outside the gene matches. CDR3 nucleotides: TGTGCCAGCAGTTACGACAGGGGGGCTGAGAATGAGCAGTTCTTC. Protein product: CASSYDRGAENEQFF.

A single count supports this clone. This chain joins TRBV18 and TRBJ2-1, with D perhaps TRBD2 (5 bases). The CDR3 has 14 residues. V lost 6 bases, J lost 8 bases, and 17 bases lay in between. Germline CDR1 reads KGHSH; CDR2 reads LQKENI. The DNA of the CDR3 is TGTGCCAGCTCCCCGGGGTTAGCGTCGGATGAGCAGTTCTTC. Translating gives CASSPGLASDEQFF.

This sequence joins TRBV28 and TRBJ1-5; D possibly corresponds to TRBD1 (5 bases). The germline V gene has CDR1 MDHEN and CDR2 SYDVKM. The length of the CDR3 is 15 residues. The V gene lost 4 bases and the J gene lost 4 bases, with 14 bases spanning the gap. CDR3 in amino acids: CASSSPAGGNQPQHF. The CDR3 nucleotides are TGTGCCAGCAGTTCCCCCGCTGGGGGAAATCAGCCCCAGCATTTT.

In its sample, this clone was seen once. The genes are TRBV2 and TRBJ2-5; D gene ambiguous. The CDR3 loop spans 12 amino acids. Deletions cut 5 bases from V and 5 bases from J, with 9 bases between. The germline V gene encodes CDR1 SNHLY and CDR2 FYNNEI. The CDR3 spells CASSLRRETQYF. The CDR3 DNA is TGTGCCAGCAGTCTTCGTCGGGAGACCCAGTACTTC.

The CDR3 sequence is CASSLRTSSQWGTDTQYF. The CDR3 DNA reads TGTGCCAGCAGCCTCCGGACTAGCTCCCAGTGGGGCACAGATACGCAGTATTTT. The chain uses TRBV27 and TRBJ2-3, with 8 bases fitting TRBD2. Germline CDR1 reads MNHEY; CDR2 reads SMNVEV (reference sequence). V lost 6 bases, J lost 1 base, and 15 bases stayed unmatched. The CDR3 contains 18 residues.

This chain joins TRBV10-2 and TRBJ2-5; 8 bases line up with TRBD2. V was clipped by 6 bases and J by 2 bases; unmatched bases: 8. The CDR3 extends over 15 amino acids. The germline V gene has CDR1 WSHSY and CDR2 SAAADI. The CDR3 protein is CASSRLANPQETQYF. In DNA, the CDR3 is TGCGCCAGCAGCAGACTAGCGAATCCTCAAGAGACCCAGTACTTC.

CDR3: CASSLGQPGLGFYEQYF. The CDR3 nucleotides are TGTGCCAGCAGCCTAGGACAACCGGGACTAGGTTTCTACGAGCAGTACTTC. The chain employs TRBV5-5 and TRBJ2-7; TRBD2 aligns across 8 bases. The CDR3 consists of 17 residues. The V gene end was trimmed by 4 bases and the J gene end by 3 bases; junction bases not matched to a gene: 15. Germline lookup yields CDR1 SGHKS and CDR2 YYEKEE (reference sequence). Using reference TRBV5-5 and TRBJ2-7 for the parts outside the CDR3, the full variable domain is DAGVTQSPTHLIKTRGQQVTLRCSPISGHKSVSWYQQVLGQGPQFIFQYYEKEERGRGNFPDRFSARQFPNYSSELNVNALLLGDSALYLCASSLGQPGLGFYEQYFGPGTRLTVT.

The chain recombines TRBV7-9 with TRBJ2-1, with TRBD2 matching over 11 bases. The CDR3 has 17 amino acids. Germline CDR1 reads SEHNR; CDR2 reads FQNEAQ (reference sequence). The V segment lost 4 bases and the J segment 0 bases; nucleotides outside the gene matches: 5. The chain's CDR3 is CASSSGTSGRSYNEQFF. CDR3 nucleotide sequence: TGTGCCAGCAGCTCAGGGACTAGCGGACGCTCCTACAATGAGCAGTTCTTC.

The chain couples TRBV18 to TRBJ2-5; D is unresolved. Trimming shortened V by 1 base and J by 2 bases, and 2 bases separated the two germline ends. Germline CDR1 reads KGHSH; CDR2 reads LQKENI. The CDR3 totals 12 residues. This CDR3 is CASSPLQETQYF. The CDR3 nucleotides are TGTGCCAGCTCACCACTTCAAGAGACCCAGTACTTC.

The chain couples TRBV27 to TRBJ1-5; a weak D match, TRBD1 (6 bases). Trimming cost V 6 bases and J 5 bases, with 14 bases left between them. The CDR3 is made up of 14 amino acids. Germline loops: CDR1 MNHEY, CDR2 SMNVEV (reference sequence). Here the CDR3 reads CASRKQGSYQPQHF. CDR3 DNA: TGTGCCAGCAGGAAACAGGGCAGCTATCAGCCCCAGCATTTT.

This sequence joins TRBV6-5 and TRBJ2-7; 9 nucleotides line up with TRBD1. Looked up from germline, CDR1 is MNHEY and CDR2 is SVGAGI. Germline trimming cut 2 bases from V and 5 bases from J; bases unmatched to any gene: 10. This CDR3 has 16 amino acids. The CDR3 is CASSYRKRDRVHEQYF. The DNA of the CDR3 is TGTGCCAGCAGTTACCGCAAGCGGGACAGGGTACACGAGCAGTACTTC.

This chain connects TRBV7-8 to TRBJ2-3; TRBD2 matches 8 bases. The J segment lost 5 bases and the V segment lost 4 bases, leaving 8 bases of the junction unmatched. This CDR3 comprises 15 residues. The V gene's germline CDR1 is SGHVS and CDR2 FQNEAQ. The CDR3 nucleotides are TGTGCCAGCAGCTCTCCTTGGCGGGAGGAAGATACGCAGTATTTT. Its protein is CASSSPWREEDTQYF.

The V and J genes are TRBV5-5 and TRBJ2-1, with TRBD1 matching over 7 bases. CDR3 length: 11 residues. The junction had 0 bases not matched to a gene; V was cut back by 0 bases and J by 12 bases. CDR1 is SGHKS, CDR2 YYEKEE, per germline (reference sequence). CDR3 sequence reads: CASSLGDRQFF. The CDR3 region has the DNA TGTGCCAGCAGCTTGGGGGACAGGCAGTTCTTC.

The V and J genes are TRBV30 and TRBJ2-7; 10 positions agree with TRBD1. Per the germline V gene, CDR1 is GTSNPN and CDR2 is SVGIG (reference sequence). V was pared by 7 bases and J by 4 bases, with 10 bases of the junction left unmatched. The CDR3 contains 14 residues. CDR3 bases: TGTGCCTACCACTCCGGGACAGGGGCGTACGAGCAGTACTTC. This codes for CAYHSGTGAYEQYF. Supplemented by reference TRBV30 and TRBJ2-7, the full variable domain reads SQTIHQWPATLVQPVGSPLSLECTVEGTSNPNLYWYRQAAGRGLQLLFYSVGIGQISSEVPQNLSASRPQDRQFILSSKKLLLSDSGFYLCAYHSGTGAYEQYFGPGTRLTVT.

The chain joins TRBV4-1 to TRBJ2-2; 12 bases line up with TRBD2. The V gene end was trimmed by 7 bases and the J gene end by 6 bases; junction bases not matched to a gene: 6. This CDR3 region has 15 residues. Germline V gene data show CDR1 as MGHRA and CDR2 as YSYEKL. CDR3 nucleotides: TGCGCCAGCACCCGGACTAGCGGGGCTTCCGGGGAGCTGTTTTTT. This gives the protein CASTRTSGASGELFF.